This T cell receptor (beta chain) comes out of a study of T-cell reconstitution after alpha-beta-depleted transplantation in children. Preparing the TCRbeta library involved the use of unique molecular identifiers. TCRdb re-analysed the PCR reads in MiXCR, keeping a single row per CDR3 protein. Found here are approximately 250,000 distinct CDR3 sequences, 9.7% of them singletons; the top ten hold about 4.9%. Trimming at V came to 1 base and at J to 5 bases, leaving 7 bases not matched to a gene. CDR3 size: 15 residues. The sample holds many counts of this clonotype. This chain joins TRBV12-3 or TRBV12-4 and TRBJ1-1; 7 bases agree with TRBD1. The sequencing used PBMCs from the stem cell graft donor, collected from the stem cell graft. The sequence was obtained from a human donor who donated a stem cell graft to a child with SCID. CDR3 sequence: CASSLGETGRTEAFF. The CDR3 nucleotides read TGTGCCAGCAGTTTAGGGGAGACAGGGAGGACTGAAGCTTTCTTT.